This TCR beta chain was identified in a study of blood T cell repertoires in COVID-19 (dated by TCRdb to the early 2020s). Looking at the study overall: Collaborator samples came from the United States, Italy and Spain and covered acute and convalescent phases of COVID-19. Where available, HLA class I and class II types were taken from metadata supplied by the sample provider and were not determined by assay-based typing. The prospective study material was composed of cDNA or gDNA derived from T cells, B-cell-depleted T cells, or PBMCs. Deeply sampled blood TCRbeta repertoires from subjects exposed to, actively infected with, or recovered from COVID-19 were included in the dataset. Samples came from the ongoing ImmuneRACE study (first 160 participants) plus 1,254 subjects from 6 global collaborators. A freely available public database, intended as a resource for researchers studying the immune response to SARS-CoV-2, is where the repertoires were released. The sample metadata nearly always contained a de-identified subject ID, COVID-19 status, age in years and sex.

A few counts support this clone. Its antigen is not yet known. Base qualities are not recorded, but no much larger clone differs from it by a single base. The CDR3, from cysteine to phenylalanine, totals 13 residues. CDR3 DNA only is kept here, 39 bases in frame from base 1. From a lookup of the germline V gene, CDR1 and CDR2 are SQVTM and ANQGSEA. V trim: 7 bases; J trim: 5 bases; unmatched bases: 8. Collaborating institutions collected whole blood in K2EDTA tubes following their own protocols. For TCRbeta analysis, collaborator samples were shipped as frozen whole blood, as isolated PBMCs, or as DNA extracted from either sample type. General findings and caveats noted by the study authors: Clinical and demographic metadata were provided uncurated, with the amount varying by source and participant.

TCRbeta CDR3 regions were amplified from genomic DNA by means of the immunoSEQ Assay, a bias-controlled multiplex PCR. For the original study's pipeline: Nucleated cell counts per sample were estimated from amplification of reference gene primers within the assay. Sequence reads were collapsed and filtered to measure the absolute abundance of every unique TCRbeta CDR3 rearrangement. For each sample, productive Simpson clonality was calculated by taking the square root of Simpson's diversity index across productive rearrangements. TCRdb's version of the immuneACCESS table is confined to in-frame rearrangements and falls short of the full clone set. An unresolved V gene accounts for under half of the shortfall where checked; the remainder is of unknown origin. The D gene and trimming were derived from the DNA, and the V and J assignments and clone size from that table. The sample contains roughly 100,000 clones, approximately 80% of them found a single time. The top ten clones comprise roughly 10% of the sample.

Material for sequencing was peripheral blood. The chain uses TRBV29-1 and TRBJ2-5; 9 middle bases align to TRBD1. The receptor was derived from a man between 60 and 70 years old with active or convalescent COVID-19. This receptor has the CDR3 CSGGQGRMETQYF. At the DNA level, the sequence is TGCAGCGGGGGACAGGGCCGAATGGAGACCCAGTACTTC.